This TCR beta chain was identified during a study of brain T cells in children with intractable seizures. Trimming took 7 bases from V and 3 from J; bases not matched to a gene: 4. The CDR3 extends over 13 amino acids. The germline gives CDR1 MNHEY, CDR2 SVGAGI. Time point: blood from clinic visit 5 months post-surgery; TSC patient then seizure free. Only in-frame clones appear in the TCRdb table, and some are missing; sequencing was by immunoSEQ multiplex PCR. The table includes 300,000 to 400,000 clones, more than 85% detected once. The clonotype comes from a boy younger than two with tuberous sclerosis and intractable seizures. The chain uses TRBV6-5 and TRBJ2-7; TRBD1 matches 9 bases. Source: peripheral blood, taken 5 to 6 months after surgery. Here the CDR3 reads CASNSGQGYEQYF. CDR3 sequence (DNA): TGTGCCAGCAATTCGGGACAGGGCTACGAGCAGTACTTC.